This TCR beta chain was captured in a study of T cell responses to AZD1222 COVID-19 vaccine. Findings of the study overall: There were mostly white British donors and more females than males, and clonal diversity was possibly underestimated. Baseline testing showed seropositivity in only a handful of AZD1222 recipients. Researchers report vaccine-associated CD4 TCRs spanning spike, with dominance at 160-218 and 743-854.

The V segment lost 6 bases and the J segment 2 bases; nucleotides outside the gene matches: 9. CDR3 length: 17 amino acids. Per the germline V gene, CDR1 is MDHEN and CDR2 is SYDVKM. About this clone itself: Its antigen is not identified.

The repertoire was sequenced with immunoSEQ multiplex PCR; TCRdb's copy has only in-frame clones and lacks some. The sample consists of about 140,000 clones, over 85% of them appearing once. This TCR came from an adult in good health. The material was peripheral blood, obtained on day 0 of AZD1222 vaccination. V gene TRBV28 combines with J gene TRBJ2-6; TRBD1 aligns across 8 bases. DNA of the CDR3: TGTGCCAGCAGGGGGACAGGAGGGGGGACTGGGGCCAACGTCCTGACTTTC. Residues: CASRGTGGGTGANVLTF.